This entry lists 12 T cell receptor beta chains sequenced from one sample in a study of cytomegalovirus exposure and HLA in healthy donors. PCR employed 60 Vbeta and 13 Jbeta primers. Sequencing used immunoSEQ multiplex PCR; TCRdb keeps in-frame clones, though not all of them. The profile shows over 40,000 clones, roughly 76% of them singletons. The material sequenced was PBMCs. The receptors derive from a woman aged 40-49 years in good health and CMV-seropositive.

The V gene is TRBV30, the J gene TRBJ2-7; tentatively, D is TRBD2 (6 bases). With 8 bases removed from V and 2 bases from J, the gap between germline ends came to 13 bases. The CDR3 is made up of 12 amino acids. CDR1 and CDR2 (germline): GTSNPN, SVGIG (reference sequence). The CDR3 nucleotides are TGTGCCGTAAGGCGGGGTACCTACGAGCAGTACTTC. Residues: CAVRRGTYEQYF. The full variable domain, with the rest looked up from reference TRBV30 and TRBJ2-7, is SQTIHQWPATLVQPVGSPLSLECTVEGTSNPNLYWYRQAAGRGLQLLFYSVGIGQISSEVPQNLSASRPQDRQFILSSKKLLLSDSGFYLCAVRRGTYEQYFGPGTRLTVT.

The chain couples TRBV6-6 to TRBJ2-7, with TRBD1 as a possible D gene (5 bases). The CDR3 sequence is 14 residues long. V was trimmed by 7 bases and J by 0 bases, leaving 13 bases between them. Germline V gene sequence: CDR1 MNHNY, CDR2 SVGAGI (reference sequence). This chain's CDR3 is CASTVDRTSYEQYF. The CDR3 bases are TGTGCCAGCACCGTCGACAGAACCTCCTACGAGCAGTACTTC.

V gene TRBV6-5 combines with J gene TRBJ1-2; D may be TRBD1 (6 bases). V dropped 6 bases and J dropped 8 bases, with 16 bases sitting between them. CDR3 length: 13 residues. Per the germline V gene, CDR1 is MNHEY and CDR2 is SVGAGI. The CDR3 sequence is CASRGDKGNGYTF. The CDR3 DNA is TGTGCCAGCAGAGGGGACAAGGGGAACGGCTACACCTTC.

The CDR3 sequence: CASSLIAGGGEQYF. As DNA, the CDR3 is TGTGCCAGCAGCTTGATAGCGGGGGGGGGCGAGCAGTACTTC. The chain has TRBV7-2 and TRBJ2-7; 11 nucleotides align to TRBD2. CDR3 size: 14 residues. J lost 6 bases, V lost 3 bases, and 4 bases had no gene match. The germline V gene has CDR1 SGHTA and CDR2 FQGNSA.

This sequence joins TRBV19 and TRBJ1-2; D ambiguous. The CDR3 is 16 residues long. Germline assignment: CDR1 LNHDA and CDR2 SQIVND (reference sequence). V shed 5 bases and J shed 3 bases, with 19 bases lying between them. CDR3 DNA: TGTGCCAGTAGTCGTGGAAACAGCCGAACCGACTATGGCTACACCTTC. Residues: CASSRGNSRTDYGYTF. Using reference TRBV19 and TRBJ1-2 for the parts outside the CDR3, the full variable domain is DGGITQSPKYLFRKEGQNVTLSCEQNLNHDAMYWYRQDPGQGLRLIYYSQIVNDFQKGDIAEGYSVSREKKESFPLTVTSAQKNPTAFYLCASSRGNSRTDYGYTFGSGTRLTVV.

This rearrangement joins TRBV4-3 to TRBJ2-2; 10 nucleotides line up with TRBD1. Looked up from germline, CDR1 is LGHNA and CDR2 is YSLEER. Unmatched junction bases numbered 2, after V lost 4 bases and J lost 6 bases. CDR3 size: 14 residues. The CDR3 DNA reads TGCGCCAGCAGCCCCGGGACAGGGGCCGGGGAGCTGTTTTTT. Translating it yields CASSPGTGAGELFF.

The CDR3 DNA reads TGTGCCTGCCGTCCCGGTGACACCATATATTTT. It translates to CACRPGDTIYF. The rearrangement joins TRBV30 to TRBJ1-3, with no clear D. The CDR3 sequence is 11 residues long. The V gene's germline CDR1 is GTSNPN and CDR2 SVGIG (reference sequence). V was shortened by 6 bases and J by 8 bases, with 11 bases between the two germline ends.

The rearrangement uses TRBV6-5 and TRBJ1-4; tentatively, D is TRBD1 (5 bases). V lost 3 bases and J lost 7, with 12 bases in between. In germline, CDR1 is MNHEY, CDR2 SVGAGI. This CDR3 is built from 14 residues. The DNA for the CDR3 is TGTGCCAGCAGTTATGTGGGGGGTCGTGAAAAACTGTTTTTT. It is translated as CASSYVGGREKLFF.

This sequence joins TRBV7-2 and TRBJ2-1; TRBD1 matches 8 bases. Germline CDR1 is SGHTA and CDR2 is FQGNSA. V shed 6 bases, J shed 9 bases, and the junction held 7 bases outside the gene matches. The CDR3 totals 13 residues. The CDR3 loop reads CASSTDRGGEQFF. The CDR3 nucleotides read TGTGCCAGCAGTACCGACAGGGGAGGTGAGCAGTTCTTC.

The rearrangement joins TRBV18 to TRBJ1-1, with a tentative D call TRBD1 (5 bases). V was trimmed by 4 bases and J by 1 base, leaving 10 bases between them. In germline, CDR1 is KGHSH, CDR2 LQKENI. The CDR3 has 14 amino acids. CDR3 sequence (DNA): TGTGCCAGCTCACGATCGGGGGAGAACACTGAAGCTTTCTTT. Its protein is CASSRSGENTEAFF. The full variable domain, with the rest looked up from reference TRBV18 and TRBJ1-1, is NAGVMQNPRHLVRRRGQEARLRCSPMKGHSHVYWYRQLPEEGLKFMVYLQKENIIDESGMPKERFSAEFPKEGPSILRIQQVVRGDSAAYFCASSRSGENTEAFFGQGTRLTVV.

The chain recombines TRBV5-4 with TRBJ2-7, with 9 bases fitting TRBD1. The CDR3 extends over 16 amino acids. Losses at the gene ends were 2 bases for V and 2 bases for J; bases not matched to a gene: 8. Germline V CDR1 and CDR2: SGHNT, YYREEE (reference sequence). The CDR3 reads CASSFGGGTGTYEQYF. CDR3 DNA: TGTGCCAGCAGCTTCGGTGGAGGGACAGGGACCTACGAGCAGTACTTC.

CDR3 DNA: TGTGCCAGCAGGGGAACAGGGGGCACGGGAGAGACCCAGTACTTC. Amino acids: CASRGTGGTGETQYF. The rearrangement uses TRBV6-1 and TRBJ2-5, with TRBD1 matching over 9 bases. Trimming took 6 bases from V and 4 from J; bases not matched to a gene: 9. The CDR3 is 15 residues long. Looked up from germline, CDR1 is MNHNS and CDR2 is SASEGT.